These 9 T cell receptor beta chains originate from one sample sequenced in a study of HIV-infected children after antiretroviral therapy interruption. As to treatment: PENTA 11 planned treatment interruption arm or continuous ART arm. Unique molecular identifiers were included in an RNA-based 3' RACE TCR library. TCRdb redid the calling of the 3' RACE reads with MiXCR, one entry per CDR3 protein. The repertoire holds approximately 15,000 distinct CDR3 sequences, with around 3.4% as singletons. The source was CD45RO+ CD8+ T cells from PBMCs, pooled from several time points, collected from a donor given antiretroviral therapy, either interrupted or continuous. The subset here: memory CD8+ CD45RO+ CD45RA- T cells. All receptors come from a pool of human donors with HIV.

This clonotype was recorded many times. The chain links TRBV28 to TRBJ1-2; tentative D call: TRBD1 (6 bases). CDR3 length: 14 residues. V dropped 3 bases and J dropped 6 bases, with 14 bases sitting between them. Germline V CDR1 and CDR2: MDHEN, SYDVKM. The CDR3 sequence is CASSFPRGADGYTF. As DNA, the CDR3 is TGTGCCAGCAGTTTTCCCCGGGGGGCGGATGGCTACACCTTC.

This clonotype showed up many times. Here the CDR3 reads CASSPGSYEQYF. For the CDR3, the DNA is TGTGCCAGCAGCCCGGGTTCCTACGAGCAGTACTTC. The rearrangement links TRBV6-2 or TRBV6-3 to TRBJ2-7; D gene ambiguous. With 6 bases removed from V and 1 base from J, the gap between germline ends came to 7 bases. This CDR3 comprises 12 residues. Germline V gene lookup returns CDR1 MNHEY and CDR2 SVGEGT.

Of note for this clonotype: This may come from a read error, since a much larger clone is one base off. J is TRBJ2-3 and V is TRBV5-1; D is undetermined. This CDR3 has 12 amino acids. Germline loops: CDR1 SGHRS, CDR2 YFSETQ. CDR3 region: CASYLRADTHYF. CDR3 nucleotides: TGCGCCAGTTATCTCCGGGCAGATACGCATTATTTT. Variable domain in full (rest from reference TRBV5-1 and TRBJ2-3): KAGVTQTPRYLIKTRGQQVTLSCSPISGHRSVSWYQQTPGQGLQFLFEYFSETQRNKGNFPGRFSGRQFSNSRSEMNVSTLELGDSALYLCASYLRADTHYFGPGTRLTVL.

This clonotype was counted at least ten times. The V and J genes are TRBV3-1 and TRBJ2-1; the D gene could be TRBD1 or TRBD2 (5 bases each). This CDR3 spans 15 amino acids. V gave up 0 bases and J gave up 4 bases, with 10 bases separating them. The germline V gene has CDR1 LGHDT and CDR2 YNNKEL (reference sequence). The chain's CDR3 is CASSQEGWGYNEQFF. DNA of the CDR3: TGTGCCAGCAGCCAAGAGGGTTGGGGGTACAATGAGCAGTTCTTC.

The chain joins TRBV7-9 to TRBJ2-7, with D possibly being TRBD1 (5 bases). With 2 bases removed from V and 5 bases from J, the gap between germline ends came to 13 bases. The germline V gene encodes CDR1 SEHNR and CDR2 FQNEAQ (reference sequence). The CDR3 extends over 14 amino acids. The CDR3 nucleotides are TGTGCCAGCAGCTTACAAGGGGTGAGGAACGAGCAGTACTTC. It is translated as CASSLQGVRNEQYF.

This clonotype was recorded many times. J is TRBJ1-5 and V is TRBV5-4, with a possible D match to TRBD1 (6 bases). The CDR3 loop spans 15 amino acids. Trimming pared 2 bases from V and 2 bases from J, leaving 11 bases between. Germline assignment: CDR1 SGHNT and CDR2 YYREEE (reference sequence). The chain's CDR3 is CASSLQGFGNQPQHF. The CDR3 coding sequence is TGTGCCAGCAGCTTACAGGGATTTGGCAATCAGCCCCAGCATTTT.

This clonotype was counted at least ten times. The V gene is TRBV6-1, the J gene TRBJ2-7, with a possible D match to TRBD2 (5 bases). V gave up 0 bases and J gave up 3 bases, with 12 bases separating them. CDR1 is MNHNS and CDR2 is SASEGT in the germline V gene. The CDR3 runs 15 residues. This chain's CDR3 is CASSEASGGHYEQYF. For the CDR3, the DNA is TGTGCCAGCAGTGAAGCAAGCGGTGGGCACTACGAGCAGTACTTC.

This clonotype occurred many times. V gene TRBV5-1 combines with J gene TRBJ1-1; 10 bases are a match to TRBD1. V was clipped by 4 bases and J by 3 bases; unmatched bases: 3. Per the germline V gene, CDR1 is SGHRS and CDR2 is YFSETQ. The CDR3 runs to 14 residues. CDR3 DNA: TGCGCCAGCAGCCAAGGACAGGGGGACACTGAAGCTTTCTTT. Its translation is CASSQGQGDTEAFF.

There are a few counts of this clonotype. The chain is built from TRBV3-1 and TRBJ2-3; possibly TRBD2 for D (6 bases). Germline CDR1 reads LGHDT; CDR2 reads YNNKEL (reference sequence). Trimming pared 4 bases from V and 0 bases from J, leaving 11 bases between. The CDR3 consists of 15 residues. CDR3 sequence reads: CASSPRGPSTDTQYF. CDR3 nucleotides: TGTGCCAGCAGCCCGCGGGGCCCTAGCACAGATACGCAGTATTTT.